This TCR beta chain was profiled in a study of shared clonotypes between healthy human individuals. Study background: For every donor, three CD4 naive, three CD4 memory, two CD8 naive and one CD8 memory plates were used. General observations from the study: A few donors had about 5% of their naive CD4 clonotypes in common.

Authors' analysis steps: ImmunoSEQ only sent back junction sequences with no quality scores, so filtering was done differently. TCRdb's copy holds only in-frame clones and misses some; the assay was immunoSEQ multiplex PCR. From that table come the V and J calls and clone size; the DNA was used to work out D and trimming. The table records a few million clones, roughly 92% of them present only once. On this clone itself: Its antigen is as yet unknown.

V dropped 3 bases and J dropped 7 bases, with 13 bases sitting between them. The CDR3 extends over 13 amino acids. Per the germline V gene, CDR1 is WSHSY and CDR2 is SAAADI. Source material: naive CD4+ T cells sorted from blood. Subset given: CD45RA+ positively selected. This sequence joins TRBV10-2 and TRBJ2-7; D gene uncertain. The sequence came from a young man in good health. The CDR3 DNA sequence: TGCGCCAGCAGTGATATAGCATTGAGGGAGCAGTACTTC. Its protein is CASSDIALREQYF.